This T cell receptor beta chain is drawn from a study of CD8 T cells in Susac syndrome. Study-level background: At blood draw, Susac syndrome patients were therapy-naive, on corticosteroids, or on intravenous immunoglobulin alone.

RNA totalling about 0.45 to 1 ug underwent reverse transcription with random hexamers. Coverage of TCR beta CDR3 amplification by immunoSEQ multiplex PCR extended to 54 Vbeta and 13 Jbeta. Each CDR3 protein is one row after TCRdb ran MiXCR on the immunoSEQ multiplex PCR reads. The sample has a few hundred thousand distinct CDR3 sequences, 94% seen once. The CDR3 consists of 19 residues. The V segment lost 6 bases and the J segment 0 bases; nucleotides outside the gene matches: 13. In the case of this clonotype: Its antigen is still unknown.

Study-level results: The CD4+ T cell repertoire of patients with Susac syndrome showed no detectable clonal expansion. It was acknowledged in the study that the number of individuals who were included in its TCR sequencing and HLA analysis was relatively small.

The source material was CD4+ T cells from PBMCs. The J gene is TRBJ2-1, the V gene TRBV12-3 or TRBV12-4, with 11 bases that match TRBD1. The TCR was taken from a human donor with Susac syndrome. In nucleotides, the CDR3 is TGTGCCAGCAGGTCCGGGACAGGGGGTAATGCGATCTCCTACAATGAGCAGTTCTTC. This encodes CASRSGTGGNAISYNEQFF.